These T cell receptor beta chains were read from a single sample in a study of metastatic and nonmetastatic thyroid tumors. TCRdb reassembled clones from the PCR reads with MiXCR. The sample consists of around 34,000 clones, around 20% of them appearing once. The sequencing sample was made of blood. The origin of the receptors is a female donor with papillary thyroid cancer or a benign thyroid nodule (not recorded which). Some clones in this sample may be carry-over from other donors' samples. CDR3s include the opening cysteine and the closing phenylalanine or tryptophan. A D gene is named only where the DNA matches it firmly. The size of a clone is reported for some rows only, either as once, few or many, or as a class for expanded clones.

TRBV27	TRBJ1-1	many	-	TGTGCCAGCAGTTTTTTATCGCAGGGAATGAACACTGAAGCTTTCTTT	CASSFLSQGMNTEAFF
TRBV2	TRBJ1-4	many	TRBD1	TGTGCCAGCAGTACAGGGACAGGAATGCGAAAACTGTTTTTT	CASSTGTGMRKLFF
TRBV6-1	TRBJ2-7	few	-	TGTGCCAGCAGTGAAGGGGCAAGGGAGCAGTACTTC	CASSEGAREQYF
TRBV20-1	TRBJ1-1	many	TRBD1	TGCAGTGCTAGGACGCTGCCCGGGACAGGGGATAGAAGGAACACTGAAGCTTTCTTT	CSARTLPGTGDRRNTEAFF
TRBV20-1	TRBJ2-7	many	-	TGCAGTGCTAGAAAACAGAGCGAGCAGTACTTC	CSARKQSEQYF
TRBV10-3	TRBJ2-3	many	TRBD2	TGTGCCATCAGTGAGTCGACTAGCGGGAGGGTGGGCACAGATACGCAGTATTTT	CAISESTSGRVGTDTQYF
TRBV20-1	TRBJ2-3	-	TRBD2	TGCAGTGCTAGAGTGTCTAGCGGGAGGCGGGGAGATACGCAGTATTTT	CSARVSSGRRGDTQYF
TRBV3-1	TRBJ2-2	few	-	TGTGCCAGCAGCCAAGATTCGAGTCGTGGGGAGCTGTTTTTT	CASSQDSSRGELFF
TRBV7-8	TRBJ2-7	-	-	TGTGCCAACAGCCTCGCGGGGAACGAGCAGTACTTC	CANSLAGNEQYF
TRBV5-1	TRBJ1-5	-	TRBD1	TGCGCCAGCAGCTTCAGTTACGGGACAGAGCCCCAGCATTTT	CASSFSYGTEPQHF
TRBV7-3	TRBJ2-3	-	-	TGTGCCAGCAGCTTCAGAGCGAGAGGTGATACGCAGTATTTT	CASSFRARGDTQYF
TRBV14	TRBJ2-1	many	-	TGTGCCAGCAGCCCTAGACAGCTCTTAACGGGGGAGCAGTTCTTC	CASSPRQLLTGEQFF
TRBV7-8	TRBJ2-1	many	-	TGTGCCAGCAGCCAAGCGCGTGGGTCCTACAATGAGCAGTTCTTC	CASSQARGSYNEQFF
TRBV20-1	TRBJ2-1	medium-sized	TRBD2	TGCAGTGCAACCACTAGCGGGATACTCAATGAGCAGTTCTTC	CSATTSGILNEQFF
TRBV28	TRBJ2-7	-	TRBD2	TGTGCCAGCAGTTTTGGGCTAGCGGGATCGGGGGAGCAGTACTTC	CASSFGLAGSGEQYF
TRBV12-3/TRBV12-4	TRBJ1-1	many	-	TGTGCCAGCACCAGCTGGGGCTGGACTGAAGCTTTCTTT	CASTSWGWTEAFF
TRBV6-1	TRBJ2-1	many	-	TGTGCCAGCAGAGGGGGGGTCCATGAGCAGTTCTTC	CASRGGVHEQFF
TRBV5-1	TRBJ1-4	-	-	TGCGCCAGCAGCCCGACAGGACTGAATGAAAAACTGTTTTTT	CASSPTGLNEKLFF
TRBV18	TRBJ1-2	many	TRBD1	TGTGCCAGCTCACCACCCGGACAGGGCGGGTACTATGGCTACACCTTC	CASSPPGQGGYYGYTF
TRBV27	TRBJ2-5	few	-	TGTGCCAGCAGGGCACCGGAGGAACAAGAGACCCAGTACTTC	CASRAPEEQETQYF
TRBV12-3/TRBV12-4	TRBJ2-7	few	TRBD2	TGTGCCAGCAGCCTTCTAGCGGGAGTTCCCTACGAGCAGTACTTC	CASSLLAGVPYEQYF
TRBV30	TRBJ1-4	-	-	TGTGCCTGGAGTGGAACAGCCCTTAATGAAAAACTGTTTTTT	CAWSGTALNEKLFF
TRBV28	TRBJ2-1	many	-	TGTGCCAGCAATACACCTAACTCCTACAATGAGCAGTTCTTC	CASNTPNSYNEQFF
TRBV5-6	TRBJ1-6	many	-	TGTGCCAGCAGCCCGATGGGGGGTAGTTCACCCCTCCACTTT	CASSPMGGSSPLHF
TRBV28	TRBJ2-7	many	-	TGTGCCAGCAGTTTATACCGGAACAGGGCGGAGATCTACGAGCAGTACTTC	CASSLYRNRAEIYEQYF
TRBV6-1	TRBJ2-1	-	TRBD1	TGTGCCAGCAGTGAAGCAGGGACAGGGGGCTTAAATGAGCAGTTCTTC	CASSEAGTGGLNEQFF
TRBV12-3/TRBV12-4	TRBJ2-3	many	-	TGTGCCAGCAGAATTGGGACAGATACGCAGTATTTT	CASRIGTDTQYF
TRBV5-4	TRBJ2-1	once	-	TGTGCCAGCAGCTTGATTCGGGCGGACTCCTACAATGAGCAGTTCTTC	CASSLIRADSYNEQFF
TRBV5-5	TRBJ2-2	once	TRBD1	TGTGCCAGCATCCAAGGGACAGGGGCCACCGGGGAGCTGTTTTTT	CASIQGTGATGELFF
TRBV2	TRBJ1-2	many	-	TGTGCCAGCAGTGAACAGGAAGAGGTCTATGGCTACACCTTC	CASSEQEEVYGYTF
TRBV7-2	TRBJ2-7	-	-	TGTGCCAGCAGCTTAGACGGGACCCTCGACGAGCAGTACTTC	CASSLDGTLDEQYF
TRBV30	TRBJ1-2	-	-	TGTGCCTGGAGTGTACCGCGCTATAACTATGGCTACACCTTC	CAWSVPRYNYGYTF
TRBV3-1	TRBJ1-6	many	-	TGTGCCAGCAGCCAAGTCGAGCGGTCACCCCTCCACTTT	CASSQVERSPLHF